Presented here are 13 T cell receptor beta chains from one specimen sequenced in a study of regulatory and conventional T cells in breast cancer. Each CDR3 protein gets one entry after TCRdb re-called the PCR reads with MiXCR. Of approximately 9,600 distinct CDR3 sequences listed, about 34% are singletons. Sequencing input: conventional T cells from blood. The receptor source for this set is a male donor in good health.

The V call is TRBV19, the J call TRBJ2-4; D might be TRBD1 (6 bases). This CDR3 is 15 amino acids long. The germline V gene encodes CDR1 LNHDA and CDR2 SQIVND (reference sequence). Trimming removed 5 bases at V and 5 bases at J, with 16 bases between. DNA of the CDR3: TGTGCCAGTAGTCTACTGGACAGAAACCAAAACATTCAGTACTTC. It codes for CASSLLDRNQNIQYF. The full variable domain, with the rest looked up from reference TRBV19 and TRBJ2-4, is DGGITQSPKYLFRKEGQNVTLSCEQNLNHDAMYWYRQDPGQGLRLIYYSQIVNDFQKGDIAEGYSVSREKKESFPLTVTSAQKNPTAFYLCASSLLDRNQNIQYFGAGTRLSVL.

Within the sample, this clonotype is medium-sized. The rearrangement joins TRBV12-3 or TRBV12-4 to TRBJ1-5; maybe TRBD1 (6 bases). Trimming pared 1 base from V and 4 bases from J, leaving 11 bases between. This CDR3 contains 15 residues. The CDR3 DNA reads as TGTGCCAGCAGTTTAGGGCGGACAGATAATCAGCCCCAGCATTTT. As protein: CASSLGRTDNQPQHF.

CDR3 nucleotides: TGCGCCAGCAGCGAGGGACAGCCCAACACTGAAGCTTTCTTT. Its translation is CASSEGQPNTEAFF. The V and J genes are TRBV5-1 and TRBJ1-1; 7 bases are shared with TRBD1. Unmatched junction bases numbered 5, after V lost 4 bases and J lost 2 bases. The CDR3 totals 14 residues. Germline V gene lookup returns CDR1 SGHRS and CDR2 YFSETQ.

This clonotype was seen more than once but under ten times. CDR3 protein: CASTRGGSTYEQYF. DNA for the CDR3: TGTGCCAGCACCCGGGGCGGGTCCACCTACGAGCAGTACTTC. V is TRBV12-3 or TRBV12-4 and J is TRBJ2-7; D is possibly TRBD1 or TRBD2 (5 bases each). The CDR3 runs 14 residues. The V gene lost 7 bases and the J gene lost 2 bases, with 15 bases spanning the gap.

The gene calls are TRBV10-3 and TRBJ1-5, with TRBD1 matching 8 bases. CDR3 length equals 14 residues. Losses at the gene ends were 10 bases for V and 6 bases for J; bases not matched to a gene: 11. Germline V lookup: CDR1 ENHRY, CDR2 SYGVKD. The CDR3 protein is CATHPTGEAQPQHF. The CDR3 bases are TGTGCCACTCACCCGACAGGGGAAGCTCAGCCCCAGCATTTT.

This clonotype came up a few times. The junction departs from germline at one end; a sequencing error may be responsible. The chain has TRBV7-9 and TRBJ2-1; 7 bases are a match to TRBD2. The V gene's germline CDR1 is SEHNR and CDR2 FQNEAQ (reference sequence). The CDR3 spans 13 residues. CDR3 sequence (DNA): TGTGCCAGCAGCCTCCGGGACTACTATGAGCAGTTCTTC. Protein: CASSLRDYYEQFF.

Many counts were recorded for this clonotype. This sequence joins TRBV5-1 and TRBJ1-1, with D unresolved. Germline assignment: CDR1 SGHRS and CDR2 YFSETQ. Trimming left V 0 bases short and J 4 bases short, with 10 bases between. The CDR3 runs to 14 residues. CDR3 coding DNA: TGCGCCAGCAGCTTGGACGTCCTGGGCACTGAAGCTTTCTTT. Its translation: CASSLDVLGTEAFF. The full variable domain, in which reference TRBV5-1 and TRBJ1-1 provide the parts outside the CDR3, is KAGVTQTPRYLIKTRGQQVTLSCSPISGHRSVSWYQQTPGQGLQFLFEYFSETQRNKGNFPGRFSGRQFSNSRSEMNVSTLELGDSALYLCASSLDVLGTEAFFGQGTRLTVV.

This chain uses TRBV10-3 with TRBJ2-2, with D unclear. The CDR3 is 13 residues long. Germline loops: CDR1 ENHRY, CDR2 SYGVKD. Trimming left V 3 bases short and J 1 base short, with 3 bases between. The CDR3 coding sequence is TGTGCCATCAGTGATTTGAACACCGGGGAGCTGTTTTTT. Its translation is CAISDLNTGELFF.

The rearrangement uses TRBV19 and TRBJ1-1; TRBD1 might be the D (5 bases). CDR1 and CDR2 (germline): LNHDA, SQIVND (reference sequence). The CDR3 contains 15 residues. V lost 3 bases and J 6 bases, leaving 17 bases between the germline ends. This chain's CDR3 is CASSIQGRSVAEAFF. CDR3 coding DNA: TGTGCCAGTAGTATTCAGGGCAGGTCGGTCGCTGAAGCTTTCTTT.

Concerning this clonotype itself: At one end the junction does not follow the germline gene, possibly because of a read error. The V and J genes are TRBV7-9 and TRBJ1-1, with no clear D. There are 13 residues in the CDR3. Germline-derived CDR1 and CDR2 are SEHNR and FQNEAQ (reference sequence). CDR3 region: CAGSVRREAEAFF. In DNA form, the CDR3 reads TGTGCCGGCAGCGTAAGACGGGAGGCTGAAGCTTTCTTT.

The sample holds one count of this clonotype. Germline and junction disagree at one end, which may indicate a read error. V gene TRBV5-1 combines with J gene TRBJ1-1; tentative D call: TRBD1 (6 bases). The CDR3 loop spans 15 amino acids. Germline assignment: CDR1 SGHRS and CDR2 YFSETQ. CDR3 coding DNA: TGCGCCAGCAGCTTGCAACAGGGAGGGAACACTGGAGCTTTCTTT. This sequence encodes CASSLQQGGNTGAFF.

The chain employs TRBV30 and TRBJ1-2, with D possibly being TRBD1 (5 bases). Trimming removed 0 bases at V and 1 base at J, with 18 bases between. The CDR3 is 17 amino acids. From germline, CDR1 is GTSNPN and CDR2 SVGIG (reference sequence). The CDR3 loop reads CAWSVRRGRTDNYGYTF. CDR3 DNA: TGTGCCTGGAGTGTACGAAGGGGAAGGACTGATAACTATGGCTACACCTTC.

The chain has TRBV5-6 and TRBJ2-1, with 10 positions matching TRBD2. From germline, CDR1 is SGHDT and CDR2 YYEEEE. CDR3 length: 16 amino acids. J lost 3 bases, V lost 0 bases, and 3 bases had no gene match. CDR3 amino acids: CASSLEVAGGYNEQFF. The DNA of the CDR3 is TGTGCCAGCAGCTTGGAGGTAGCGGGGGGCTACAATGAGCAGTTCTTC.